This T cell receptor beta chain appears in the sequencing data of a study of T cell repertoires in cytomegalovirus infection (dated by TCRdb to the late 2010s). With regard to the full study: Recently identified HLA-C-restricted CMV epitopes, whose presentation resists viral immunomodulation, were targeted by peptide stimulations together with well-studied HLA-B-restricted epitopes. Donor HLA type was relevant to the analysis, as public TCR beta signatures indicated carriage of CMV infection together with the matching HLA type.

Read against the paper, the sample's treatment or condition label means: in vitro stimulation with specific CMV peptide epitopes to enrich CMV-specific T cells. The listed sequencing device is Illumina HiSeq 1500. The public sequencing data were trimmed at Q25 with fastp and processed into clonotypes with MiXCR by TCRdb, which kept only in-frame beta chains. Rows with a matching CDR3 protein are joined into one entry that keeps the most common DNA and genes. The sample yields some 800,000 distinct CDR3 sequences; 25% to 30% were counted once. About an eighth of the sample rests with the top ten. What the work shows at the level of the full study, not this receptor alone: Carriers of CMV infection plus the relevant HLA type were discriminated by the cumulative frequency of public TCR beta family members in the study cohort and in an independent roughly 400-donor cohort. The ex vivo response was dominated by HLA-C-restricted CMV-specific TCR beta clonotypes, and the single most frequent clonotype in two of eight donors was supplied by these HLA-C-restricted clonotypes.

Details on this clonotype: Its target antigen remains unknown. No base quality information exists; no much larger clone differs at one position.

The source of this sequence is a human donor in good health (CMV status not recorded). Some clones in this sample may be carry-over from other donors' samples. The material sequenced was cultured CD8+ T cells from PBMCs, taken from culture after CMV antigen stimulation.

The CDR3 sequence is CASTRGGSGFSEQYF. Here is the DNA: TGTGCCAGTACTCGCGGCGGGTCCGGTTTTAGCGAGCAGTACTTC. The sequence joins TRBV19 to TRBJ2-7; the best D guess is TRBD2, with 5 bases matching. From the cysteine through the phenylalanine, the CDR3 covers 15 amino acids. Solely the CDR3 DNA is kept, with 45 bases framed from the first base. Sequences LNHDA (CDR1) and SQIVND (CDR2) are obtained from the germline V gene (reference sequence). V gives up 7 bases and J gives up 6 bases, and the segment between their germline ends measures 22 bases.